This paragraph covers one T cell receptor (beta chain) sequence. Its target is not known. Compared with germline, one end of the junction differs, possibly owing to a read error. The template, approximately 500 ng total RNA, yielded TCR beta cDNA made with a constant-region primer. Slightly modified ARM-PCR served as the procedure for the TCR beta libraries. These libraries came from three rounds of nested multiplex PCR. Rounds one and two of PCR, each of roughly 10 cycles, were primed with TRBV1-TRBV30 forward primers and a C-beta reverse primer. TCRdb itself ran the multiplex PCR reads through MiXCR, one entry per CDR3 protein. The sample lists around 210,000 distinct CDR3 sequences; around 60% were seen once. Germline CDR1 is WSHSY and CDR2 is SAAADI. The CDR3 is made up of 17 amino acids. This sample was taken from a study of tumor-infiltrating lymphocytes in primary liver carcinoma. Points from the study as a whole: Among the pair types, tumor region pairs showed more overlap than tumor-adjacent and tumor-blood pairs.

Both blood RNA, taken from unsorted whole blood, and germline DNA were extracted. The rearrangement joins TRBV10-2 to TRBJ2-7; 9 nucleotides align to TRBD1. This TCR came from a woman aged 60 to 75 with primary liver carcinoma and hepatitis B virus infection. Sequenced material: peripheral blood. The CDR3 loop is CASLSQGGGTGLNLFCF. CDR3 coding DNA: TGCGCCAGCTTAAGTCAGGGTGGGGGGACAGGGTTGAATTTATTCTGCTTC.